This TCR beta chain stems from a study of tumor-infiltrating lymphocytes in primary liver carcinoma. Study context: The patients included men and women who were aged 30 to 69 years.

Findings of the study overall: The study found a significantly higher top-250-clone fraction in tumors than in blood (p = 0.039).

On this clonotype: Antigen: not known. A much larger clone lies one base from this, so it may be a read error.

RNA was extracted from whole blood without cell sorting, alongside germline DNA. The investigators made TCR beta cDNA from approximately 500 ng total RNA, using a constant-region primer. Library construction for TCR beta comprised three nested multiplex PCR rounds performed with slightly modified ARM-PCR. In the first two PCR rounds, TRBV1-TRBV30 forward primers were paired with a C-beta reverse primer, and each round lasted roughly 10 cycles. TCRdb analysed the multiplex PCR reads with MiXCR anew, one entry per CDR3 protein. This table holds a few hundred thousand distinct CDR3 sequences, around three fifths found once. V lost 3 bases to trimming and J lost 10 bases, with 19 bases between them. The CDR3 sequence is 15 residues long. Germline V gene lookup returns CDR1 MGHRA and CDR2 YSYEKL.

V gene TRBV4-1 combines with J gene TRBJ1-5, with D unresolved. This TCR came from a woman in her thirties with primary liver carcinoma and hepatitis B virus infection. The sequenced material came from peripheral blood. CDR3 protein: CASSQGSGLPTPQHF. The CDR3, as DNA: TGCGCCAGCAGCCAGGGTTCCGGGCTCCCTACCCCCCAGCATTTT.